This T cell receptor (beta chain) came from a study of CD8+ T cells in alopecia areata. Study-level results: Affected lesional scalp, above all in alopecia totalis/universalis, was more clonal than normal scalp.

Following extraction, RNA underwent reverse transcription to cDNA, which served as the sequencing template. Repertoires were generated with immunoSEQ multiplex PCR, while TCRdb's copy carries only in-frame clones and drops some. Among 90,000 to 120,000 clones listed, about four fifths were seen once. This sample's treatment: oral pan-JAK inhibitor, 5-10 mg twice daily. Comments on this clone: No antigen is known for it.

The CDR3 contains 16 residues. Germline V lookup: CDR1 MNHEY, CDR2 SMNVEV (reference sequence). With 6 bases clipped from V and 3 bases from J, the junction kept 6 bases outside the gene matches. The TCR originated in a human donor with alopecia areata. The sample was CD8+ T cells sorted from blood, taken at week 24, from a patient treated with tofacitinib. The chain combines TRBV27 with TRBJ2-2; 11 bases are a match to TRBD2. The CDR3 sequence: CASRVAGGRDTGELFF. For the CDR3, the DNA is TGTGCCAGCAGGGTAGCGGGGGGGCGTGACACCGGGGAGCTGTTTTTT.